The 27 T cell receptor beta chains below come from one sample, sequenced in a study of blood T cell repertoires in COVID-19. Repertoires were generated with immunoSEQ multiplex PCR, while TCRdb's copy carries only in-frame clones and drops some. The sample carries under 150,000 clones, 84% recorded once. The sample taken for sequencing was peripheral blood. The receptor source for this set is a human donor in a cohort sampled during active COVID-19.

The CDR3 DNA reads TGTGCCAGCAGCTTAGCGGGTGCGGAGCAGTACTTC. Translation gives CASSLAGAEQYF. The chain has TRBV11-2 and TRBJ2-7; no definite D call. Between the trimmed V and J ends, which lost 1 base and 7 bases, there was a span of 8 bases. Germline-derived CDR1 and CDR2 are SGHAT and FQNNGV. The CDR3 covers 12 residues.

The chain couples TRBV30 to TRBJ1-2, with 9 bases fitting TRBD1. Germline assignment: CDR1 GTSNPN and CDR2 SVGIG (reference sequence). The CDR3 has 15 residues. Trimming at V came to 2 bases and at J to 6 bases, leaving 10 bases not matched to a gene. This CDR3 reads CAWSPTGGPWDGYTF. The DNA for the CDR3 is TGTGCCTGGAGTCCTACAGGGGGCCCCTGGGATGGCTACACCTTC.

The CDR3 region is CASSPRGYGYTF. Written as DNA, the CDR3 is TGTGCCAGCAGTCCCCGGGGTTATGGCTACACCTTC. The chain joins TRBV12-3 or TRBV12-4 to TRBJ1-2; D not certain. CDR3 length: 12 amino acids. V gave up 5 bases and J gave up 5 bases, with 9 bases separating them.

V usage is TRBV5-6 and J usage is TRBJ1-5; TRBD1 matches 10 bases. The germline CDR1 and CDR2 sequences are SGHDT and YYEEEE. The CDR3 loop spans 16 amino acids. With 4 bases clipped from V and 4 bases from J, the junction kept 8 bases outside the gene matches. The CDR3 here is CASSAGTGDWNQPQHF. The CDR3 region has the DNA TGTGCCAGCAGCGCCGGGACAGGGGATTGGAATCAGCCCCAGCATTTT.

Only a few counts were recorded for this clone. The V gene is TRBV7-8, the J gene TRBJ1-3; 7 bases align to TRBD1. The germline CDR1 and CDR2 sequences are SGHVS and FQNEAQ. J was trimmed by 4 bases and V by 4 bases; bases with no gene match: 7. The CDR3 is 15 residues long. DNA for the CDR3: TGTGCCAGCAGCTATACAGGGGTGCGGGGAAACACCATATATTTT. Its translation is CASSYTGVRGNTIYF.

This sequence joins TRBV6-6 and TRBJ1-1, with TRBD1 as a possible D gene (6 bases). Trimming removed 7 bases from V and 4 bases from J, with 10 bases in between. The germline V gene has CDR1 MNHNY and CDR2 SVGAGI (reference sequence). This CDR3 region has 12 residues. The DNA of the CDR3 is TGTGCCAGCATTCGGGGGGCCACTGAAGCTTTCTTT. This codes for CASIRGATEAFF.

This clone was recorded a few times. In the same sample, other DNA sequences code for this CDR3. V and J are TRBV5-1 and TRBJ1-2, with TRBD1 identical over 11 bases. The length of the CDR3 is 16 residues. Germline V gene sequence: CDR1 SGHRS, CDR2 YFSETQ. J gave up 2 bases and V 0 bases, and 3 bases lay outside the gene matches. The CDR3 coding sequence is TGCGCCAGCAGCTTGGGCGGACAGGGGGCAAACTATGGCTACACCTTC. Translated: CASSLGGQGANYGYTF.

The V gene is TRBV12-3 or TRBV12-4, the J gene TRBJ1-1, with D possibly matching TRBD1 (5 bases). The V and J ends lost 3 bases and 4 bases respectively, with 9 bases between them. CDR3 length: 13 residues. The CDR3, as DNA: TGTGCCAGCAGTTTTGGGCAGGGCACTGAAGCTTTCTTT. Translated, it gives CASSFGQGTEAFF.

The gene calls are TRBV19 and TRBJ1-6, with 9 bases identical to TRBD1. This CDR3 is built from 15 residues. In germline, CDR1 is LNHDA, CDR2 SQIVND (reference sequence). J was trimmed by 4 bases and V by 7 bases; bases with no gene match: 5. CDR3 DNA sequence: TGTGCCAGTATTAGGGACAGGGAATATAATTCACCCCTCCACTTT. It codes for CASIRDREYNSPLHF.

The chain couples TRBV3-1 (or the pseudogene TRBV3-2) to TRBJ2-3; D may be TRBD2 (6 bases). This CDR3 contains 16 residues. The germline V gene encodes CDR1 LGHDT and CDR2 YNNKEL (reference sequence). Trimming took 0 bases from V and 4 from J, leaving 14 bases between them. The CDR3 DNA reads TGTGCCAGCAGCCAAGAAACTAGCAGACAATCAGATACGCAGTATTTT. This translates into CASSQETSRQSDTQYF.

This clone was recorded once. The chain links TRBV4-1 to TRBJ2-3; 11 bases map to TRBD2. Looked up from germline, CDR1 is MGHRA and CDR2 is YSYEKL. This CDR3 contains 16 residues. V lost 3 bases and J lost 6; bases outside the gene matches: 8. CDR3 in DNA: TGCGCCAGCAGCCACGGTTTAGGGACTAGCGGCGATACGCAGTATTTT. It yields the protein CASSHGLGTSGDTQYF.

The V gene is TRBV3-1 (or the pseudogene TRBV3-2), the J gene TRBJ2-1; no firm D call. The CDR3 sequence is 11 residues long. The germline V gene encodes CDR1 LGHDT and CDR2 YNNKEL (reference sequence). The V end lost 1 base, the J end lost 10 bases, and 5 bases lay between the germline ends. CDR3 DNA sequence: TGTGCCAGCAGCCAAGTCGAGGAGCAGTTCTTC. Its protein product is CASSQVEEQFF.

The CDR3, as DNA: TGTGCCAGCAGCTTAGGTATGCGTGGCTACACCTTC. Its translation: CASSLGMRGYTF. The V and J genes are TRBV13 and TRBJ1-2; D ambiguous. CDR1 is PRHDT and CDR2 is FYEKMQ in the germline V gene (reference sequence). CDR3 length equals 12 residues. V was shortened by 0 bases and J by 7 bases, with 6 bases between the two germline ends.

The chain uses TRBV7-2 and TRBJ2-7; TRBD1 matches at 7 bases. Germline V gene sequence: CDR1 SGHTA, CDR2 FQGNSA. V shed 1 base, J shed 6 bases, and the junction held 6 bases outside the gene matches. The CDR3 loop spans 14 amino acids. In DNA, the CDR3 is TGTGCCAGCAGCTTAGGACAGGGTATTACCGAGCAGTACTTC. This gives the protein CASSLGQGITEQYF.

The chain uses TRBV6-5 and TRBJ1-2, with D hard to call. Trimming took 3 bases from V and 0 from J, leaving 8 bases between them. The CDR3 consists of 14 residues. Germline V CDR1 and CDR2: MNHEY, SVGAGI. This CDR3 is CASSYGQANYGYTF. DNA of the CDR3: TGTGCCAGCAGTTATGGCCAGGCTAACTATGGCTACACCTTC.

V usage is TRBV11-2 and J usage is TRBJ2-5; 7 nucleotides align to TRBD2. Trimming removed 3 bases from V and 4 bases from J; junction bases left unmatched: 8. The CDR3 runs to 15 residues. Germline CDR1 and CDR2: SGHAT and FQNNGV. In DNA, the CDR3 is TGTGCCAGCAGCTTCCTGGGGGGGGGACGAGAGACCCAGTACTTC. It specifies CASSFLGGGRETQYF. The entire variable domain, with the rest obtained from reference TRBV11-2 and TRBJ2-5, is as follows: EAGVAQSPRYKIIEKRQSVAFWCNPISGHATLYWYQQILGQGPKLLIQFQNNGVVDDSQLPKDRFSAERLKGVDSTLKIQPAKLEDSAVYLCASSFLGGGRETQYFGPGTRLLVL.

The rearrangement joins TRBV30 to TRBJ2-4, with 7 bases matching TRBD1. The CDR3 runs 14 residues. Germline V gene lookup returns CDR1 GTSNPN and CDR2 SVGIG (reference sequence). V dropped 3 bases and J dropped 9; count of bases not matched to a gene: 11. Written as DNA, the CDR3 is TGTGCCTGGAGACCAAGACAGGGTAGGAGCATTCAGTACTTC. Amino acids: CAWRPRQGRSIQYF.

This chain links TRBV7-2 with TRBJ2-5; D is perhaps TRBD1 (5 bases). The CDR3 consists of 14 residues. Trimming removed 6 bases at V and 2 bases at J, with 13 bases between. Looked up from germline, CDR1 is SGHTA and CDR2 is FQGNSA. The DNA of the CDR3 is TGTGCCAGCAGTCCGATTGGACAACAAGAGACCCAGTACTTC. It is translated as CASSPIGQQETQYF.

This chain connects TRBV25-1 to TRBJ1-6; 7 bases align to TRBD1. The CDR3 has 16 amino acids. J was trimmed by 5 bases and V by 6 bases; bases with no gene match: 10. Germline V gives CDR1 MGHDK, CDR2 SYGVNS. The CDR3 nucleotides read TGTGCCAGCAGGGAGCGCGGGACAGCAAATAATTCACCCCTCCACTTT. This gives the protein CASRERGTANNSPLHF.

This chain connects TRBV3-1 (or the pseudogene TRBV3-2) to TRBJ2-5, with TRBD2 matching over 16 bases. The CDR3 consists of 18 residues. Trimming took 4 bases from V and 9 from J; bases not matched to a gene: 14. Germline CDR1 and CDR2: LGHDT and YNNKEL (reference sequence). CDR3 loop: CASSREPGTSGGAVAQYF. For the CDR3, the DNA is TGTGCCAGCAGCCGAGAACCCGGGACTAGCGGGGGGGCTGTGGCCCAGTACTTC.

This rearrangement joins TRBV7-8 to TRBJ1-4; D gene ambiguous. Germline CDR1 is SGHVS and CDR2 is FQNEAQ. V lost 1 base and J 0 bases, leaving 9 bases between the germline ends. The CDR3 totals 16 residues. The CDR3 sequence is CASSLVWLATNEKLFF. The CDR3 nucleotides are TGTGCCAGCAGCTTAGTTTGGCTTGCAACTAATGAAAAACTGTTTTTT.

CDR3: CASSYSAVTEAFF. The CDR3 DNA follows: TGTGCCAGCAGTTACTCGGCGGTCACTGAAGCTTTCTTT. This chain joins TRBV6-5 and TRBJ1-1; no definite D call. The CDR3 spans 13 residues. Trimming stripped 0 bases from V and 4 bases from J, with 6 bases between. CDR1 and CDR2 (germline): MNHEY, SVGAGI.

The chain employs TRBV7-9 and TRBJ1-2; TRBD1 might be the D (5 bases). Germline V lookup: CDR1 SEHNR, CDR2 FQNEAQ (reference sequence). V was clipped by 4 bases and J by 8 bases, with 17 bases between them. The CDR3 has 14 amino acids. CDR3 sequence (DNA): TGTGCCAGCAGCTCCTCAGGGTCACCCGGAGGCTACACCTTC. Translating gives CASSSSGSPGGYTF.

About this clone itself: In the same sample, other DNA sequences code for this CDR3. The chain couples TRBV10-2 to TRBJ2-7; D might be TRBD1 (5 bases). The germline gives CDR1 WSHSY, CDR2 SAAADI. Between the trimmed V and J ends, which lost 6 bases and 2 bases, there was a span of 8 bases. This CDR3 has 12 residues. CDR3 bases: TGCGCCAGCAGGCAGGGCCCCTACGAGCAGTACTTC. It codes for CASRQGPYEQYF.

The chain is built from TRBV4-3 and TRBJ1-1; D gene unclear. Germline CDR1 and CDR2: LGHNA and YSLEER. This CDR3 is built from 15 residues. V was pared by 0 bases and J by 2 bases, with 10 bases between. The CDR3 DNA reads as TGCGCCAGCAGCCAAGACGATCGGGGAAACACTGAAGCTTTCTTT. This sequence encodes CASSQDDRGNTEAFF.

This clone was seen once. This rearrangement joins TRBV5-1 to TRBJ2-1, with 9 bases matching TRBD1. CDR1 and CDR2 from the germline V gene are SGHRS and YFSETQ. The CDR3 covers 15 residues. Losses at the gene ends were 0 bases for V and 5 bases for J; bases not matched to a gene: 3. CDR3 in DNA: TGCGCCAGCAGCTTGGACAGGGGGCGAAACAATGAGCAGTTCTTC. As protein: CASSLDRGRNNEQFF.

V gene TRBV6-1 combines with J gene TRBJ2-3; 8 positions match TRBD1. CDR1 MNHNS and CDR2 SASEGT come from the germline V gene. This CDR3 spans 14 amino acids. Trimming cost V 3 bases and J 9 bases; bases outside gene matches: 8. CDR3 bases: TGTGCCAGCAGTGAGGACAGGGCGCTCGTGACGCAGTATTTT. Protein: CASSEDRALVTQYF.